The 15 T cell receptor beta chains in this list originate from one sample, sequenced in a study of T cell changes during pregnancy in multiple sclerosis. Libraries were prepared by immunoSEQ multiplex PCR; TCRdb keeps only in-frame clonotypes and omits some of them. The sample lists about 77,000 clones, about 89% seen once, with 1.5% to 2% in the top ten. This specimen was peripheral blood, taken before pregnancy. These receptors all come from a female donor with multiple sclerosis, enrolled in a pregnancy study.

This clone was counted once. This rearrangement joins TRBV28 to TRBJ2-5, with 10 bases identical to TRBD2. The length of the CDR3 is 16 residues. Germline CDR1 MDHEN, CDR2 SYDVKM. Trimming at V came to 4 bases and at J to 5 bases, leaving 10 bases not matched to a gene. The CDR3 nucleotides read TGTGCCAGCAGTTCCAGAGCGGGGGGGCCCGAGGAGACCCAGTACTTC. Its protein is CASSSRAGGPEETQYF.

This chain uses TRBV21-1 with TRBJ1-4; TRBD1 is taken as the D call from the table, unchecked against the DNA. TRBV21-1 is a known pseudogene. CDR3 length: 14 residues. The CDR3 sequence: CASSKASGDEKLFF. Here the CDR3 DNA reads TGTGCCAGCAGCAAAGCGTCAGGGGATGAAAAACTGTTTTTT.

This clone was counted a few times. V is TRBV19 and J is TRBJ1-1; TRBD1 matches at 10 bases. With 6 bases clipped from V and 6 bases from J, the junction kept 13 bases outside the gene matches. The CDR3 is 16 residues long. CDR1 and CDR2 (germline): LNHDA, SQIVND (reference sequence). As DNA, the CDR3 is TGTGCCAGTAGCAAGGCCCCGGGACAGGGGTTCCCTGAAGCTTTCTTT. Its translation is CASSKAPGQGFPEAFF.

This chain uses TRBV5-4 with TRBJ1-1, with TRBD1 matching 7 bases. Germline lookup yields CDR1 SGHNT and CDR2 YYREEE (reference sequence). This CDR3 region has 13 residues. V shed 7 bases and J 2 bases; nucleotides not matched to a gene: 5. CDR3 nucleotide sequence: TGTGCCAGCGCCAACAGGGGTAACACTGAAGCTTTCTTT. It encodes CASANRGNTEAFF.

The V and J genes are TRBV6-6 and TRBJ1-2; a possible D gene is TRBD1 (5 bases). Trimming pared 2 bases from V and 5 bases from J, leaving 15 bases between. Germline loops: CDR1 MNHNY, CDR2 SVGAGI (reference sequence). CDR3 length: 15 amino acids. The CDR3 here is CASSYSGGSGYGYTF. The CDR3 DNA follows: TGTGCCAGCAGTTACAGCGGGGGGAGTGGATATGGCTACACCTTC.

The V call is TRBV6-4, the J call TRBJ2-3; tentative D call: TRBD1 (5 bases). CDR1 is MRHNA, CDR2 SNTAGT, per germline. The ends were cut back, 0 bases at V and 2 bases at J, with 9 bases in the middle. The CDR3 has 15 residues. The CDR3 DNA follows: TGTGCCAGCAGTGACTCGGGGCGAATCACAGATACGCAGTATTTT. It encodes CASSDSGRITDTQYF.

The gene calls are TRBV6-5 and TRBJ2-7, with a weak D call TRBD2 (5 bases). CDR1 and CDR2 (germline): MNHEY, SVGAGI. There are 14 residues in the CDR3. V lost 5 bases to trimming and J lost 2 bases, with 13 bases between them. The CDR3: CASSISDFAYEQYF. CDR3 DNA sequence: TGTGCCAGCAGTATTTCGGACTTCGCCTACGAGCAGTACTTC.

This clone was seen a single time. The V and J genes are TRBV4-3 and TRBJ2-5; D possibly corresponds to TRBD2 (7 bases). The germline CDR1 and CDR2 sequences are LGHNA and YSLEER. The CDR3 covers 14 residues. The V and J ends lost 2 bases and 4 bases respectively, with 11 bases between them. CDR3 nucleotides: TGCGCCAGCAGCCAAAGGGGGGGCGGAGAGACCCAGTACTTC. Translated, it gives CASSQRGGGETQYF.

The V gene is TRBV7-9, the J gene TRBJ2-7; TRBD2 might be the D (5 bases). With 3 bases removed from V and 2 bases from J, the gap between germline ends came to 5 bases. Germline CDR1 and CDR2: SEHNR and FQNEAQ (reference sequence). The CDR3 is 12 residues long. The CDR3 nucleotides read TGTGCCAGCAGCTTCGGGACCTACGAGCAGTACTTC. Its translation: CASSFGTYEQYF.

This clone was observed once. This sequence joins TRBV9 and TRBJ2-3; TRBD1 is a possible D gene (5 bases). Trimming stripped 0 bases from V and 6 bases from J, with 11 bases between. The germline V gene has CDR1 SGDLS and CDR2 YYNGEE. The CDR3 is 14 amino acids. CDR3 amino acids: CASSVESPGDTQYF. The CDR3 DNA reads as TGTGCCAGCAGCGTAGAATCCCCAGGGGATACGCAGTATTTT.

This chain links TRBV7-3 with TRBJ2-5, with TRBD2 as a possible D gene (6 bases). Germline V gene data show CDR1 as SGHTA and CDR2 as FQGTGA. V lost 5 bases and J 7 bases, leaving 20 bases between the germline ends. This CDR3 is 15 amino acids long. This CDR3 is CASSPWSSGWGTQYF. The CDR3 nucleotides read TGTGCCAGCAGCCCGTGGAGTAGCGGCTGGGGGACCCAGTACTTC. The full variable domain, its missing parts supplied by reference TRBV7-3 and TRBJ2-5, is GAGVSQTPSNKVTEKGKYVELRCDPISGHTALYWYRQSLGQGPEFLIYFQGTGAADDSGLPNDRFFAVRPEGSVSTLKIQRTERGDSAVYLCASSPWSSGWGTQYFGPGTRLLVL.

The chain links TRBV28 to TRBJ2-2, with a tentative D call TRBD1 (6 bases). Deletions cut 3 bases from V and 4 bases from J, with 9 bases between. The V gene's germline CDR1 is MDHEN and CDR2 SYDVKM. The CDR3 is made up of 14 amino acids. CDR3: CASSLWTATGELFF. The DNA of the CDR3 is TGTGCCAGCAGTTTGTGGACAGCCACCGGGGAGCTGTTTTTT.

CDR3 in DNA: TGCGCCAGCAGTGGAGCGCCCGGGGTTGGGAACACTGAAGCTTTCTTT. Translated, it gives CASSGAPGVGNTEAFF. V and J are TRBV10-1 and TRBJ1-1; D gene uncertain. V was shortened by 4 bases and J by 1 base, with 16 bases between the two germline ends. CDR3 length equals 16 residues. From germline, CDR1 is WNHNN and CDR2 SYGVQD (reference sequence).

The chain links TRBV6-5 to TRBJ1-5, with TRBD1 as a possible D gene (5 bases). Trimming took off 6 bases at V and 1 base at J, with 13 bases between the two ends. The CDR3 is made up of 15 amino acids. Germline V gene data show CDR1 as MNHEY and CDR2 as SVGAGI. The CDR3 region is CASRLGRLSNQPQHF. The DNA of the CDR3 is TGTGCCAGCAGGTTGGGGCGTTTGAGCAATCAGCCCCAGCATTTT.

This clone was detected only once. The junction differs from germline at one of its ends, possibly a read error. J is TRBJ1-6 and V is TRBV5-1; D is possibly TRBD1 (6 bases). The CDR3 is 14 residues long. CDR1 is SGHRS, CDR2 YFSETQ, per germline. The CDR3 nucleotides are TGCGCCAGCAGCCACGGACAGCATAATTCACCCCTCTACTTT. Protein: CASSHGQHNSPLYF.